This T cell receptor (beta chain) appears in the sequencing data of a study of T cells in Graves' hyperthyroidism and ophthalmopathy (dated by TCRdb to between 2018 and 2020). About the investigation overall: Peripheral blood was collected at initial diagnosis, before any treatment. To identify TCR V-J signatures that set the groups apart, the researchers used a discovery cohort of 100 patients, made up of 40 to 45 with Graves' ophthalmopathy and some 60 with stable Graves' hyperthyroidism. Prospective prediction of ophthalmopathy was tested in an independent validation cohort of approximately 19 hyperthyroidism patients and around 16 patients who later progressed to ophthalmopathy. The 75 to 100 discovery patients were randomly divided into training and test sets at a 7:3 ratio. In addition, the study compared T-cell repertoires in thyroid tissue and in blood from about six Graves' hyperthyroidism patients. After sampling, hyperthyroidism patients received methimazole starting at 30 mg daily, and ophthalmopathy patients received high-dose intravenous methylprednisolone. TCR Vbeta CDR3 sequencing of 140 or so peripheral blood samples (roughly 41 ophthalmopathy, under 80 hyperthyroidism and 17 progressor patients) is reported in the paper.

There are many counts of this clonotype. Its antigen is unknown. Base qualities are missing; no much larger clone stands one base away. General findings and caveats noted by the study authors: Most expanded thyroid clonotypes (frequency above 0.001) were also found in blood, which suggests that blood repertoires may mirror thyroid immune responses. In validation, the model predicted progression to ophthalmopathy with approximately 69% sensitivity and approximately 72% specificity, a median of about six months before onset. A model built on a 13 V-J signature distinguished ophthalmopathy from stable hyperthyroidism, reaching 87.88% sensitivity and about 81% specificity in cross-validation and 80%/75% in testing. Sample size was not statistically predetermined, and investigators were not blinded to group allocation.

Hyperthyroidism patients were newly diagnosed, with disease duration under 2 months, and aged 18 to 65 years. Any patient with an uncontrolled infection, another autoimmune disease, pregnancy or lactation was excluded. Diagnoses were based on clinical symptoms, serum thyroxine and TRAb, thyroid ultrasound and orbital computed tomography. Blood from progressor patients was collected at the time of first diagnosis with hyperthyroidism, before any ophthalmopathy symptoms had appeared. PBMCs were isolated from 7.5 to 10 ml of fresh peripheral blood by Ficoll-Paque density gradient centrifugation. Progressor patients were defined as those initially diagnosed with Graves' hyperthyroidism in whom ophthalmopathy developed during follow-up. Trizol reagent was used to extract total RNA, and RNA quality was then checked on an Agilent 2100 Bioanalyzer. TCR beta CDR3 regions were amplified from RNA transcripts. A first-round RT-PCR of the TCR CDR3 used the HTBI primer set with the Qiagen OneStep RT-PCR kit. Libraries were constructed in a second round of multiplex PCR, after which size selection and purification were carried out. The libraries were sequenced on an Illumina HiSeq2000 using paired-end 100 bp reads. The source study handled its data this way. Raw data were processed with SOAPnuke, discarding reads with adapters, uncalled bases, mean Phred below 15, or no exact constant-primer or identifier match. COPE v1.2.5 was used to merge the high-quality paired reads, and each unique nucleotide sequence was defined as a clonotype. MiTCR v1.1 was used to align clonotypes to the IMGT TRBV, TRBD and TRBJ reference segments. The analysis included only V-J combinations with a frequency above 0.0001, which together covered approximately 99% of the repertoires. A TCS score was defined as the ratio between F50 (clonal expansion) and ExV (chaos), using BLOSUM62-based TCRdist between CDR3 peptides within each V-J. Welch's t-statistics and random forest reduced several hundred V-J features to 10 to 15, which were used in a naive Bayes classifier (R e1071). The raw public data were reprocessed by TCRdb itself: fastp quality trimming at Q25, MiXCR clonotype calling, in-frame beta chains only. Each record represents a unique CDR3 protein, reported with the most common genes and DNA among its rows. The V and J calls were not made by the authors but by TCRdb's processing. Here the sample has around 300,000 distinct CDR3 sequences; under 30% occur a single time. The top ten hold about 30% of the sample.

CDR1 MNHEY and CDR2 SVGEGT were looked up in the germline V gene. The CDR3 measures 11 amino acids from cysteine to phenylalanine. Here the CDR3 DNA is all that survives: 33 bases in frame from base 1. V is reduced by 6 bases and J by 4 bases, leaving a spacing of 7 bases between them. The sequencing input was blood. The chain links TRBV6-2 or TRBV6-3 with TRBJ2-7; TRBD1 might be the D gene, on 5 matching bases. This clonotype originated in a man in his forties with Graves' hyperthyroidism that later progressed to Graves' ophthalmopathy. The bases read TGTGCCAGCAGCAGACAGTACGAGCAGTACTTC. Its protein product is CASSRQYEQYF.